Presented here are 24 T cell receptor beta chains from one specimen sequenced in a study of CD8 T cells in Susac syndrome. It was with random hexamers that 0.5 to 1 ug RNA was reverse transcribed. TCRdb itself ran the immunoSEQ multiplex PCR reads through MiXCR, one entry per CDR3 protein. The sample has 150,000 to 200,000 distinct CDR3 sequences, approximately 96% seen once. Sequenced material: CD4+ T cells from PBMCs. Source of these receptors: a human donor in good health.

The chain recombines TRBV24-1 with TRBJ2-2, with no clear D. V gave up 1 base and J gave up 7 bases, with 6 bases separating them. The CDR3 is 13 amino acids. The germline gives CDR1 KGHDR, CDR2 SFDVKD. The CDR3 coding sequence is TGTGCCACCAGTGATTTTGCAAGCGGGGAGCTGTTTTTT. This encodes CATSDFASGELFF.

This chain connects TRBV30 to TRBJ1-3, with D possibly TRBD1 on 6 matching bases. CDR1 is GTSNPN, CDR2 SVGIG, per germline (reference sequence). The length of the CDR3 is 13 residues. Between the trimmed V and J ends, which lost 2 bases and 3 bases, there was a span of 8 bases. The CDR3 coding sequence is TGTGCCTGGAGTCAGGGGTTTGGAAACACCATATATTTT. Residues: CAWSQGFGNTIYF.

The chain recombines TRBV5-6 with TRBJ2-4; 8 positions match TRBD2. The CDR3 loop spans 15 amino acids. The trim removed 4 bases at V and 0 bases at J, leaving 3 bases unmatched. Germline loops: CDR1 SGHDT, CDR2 YYEEEE. CDR3 DNA sequence: TGTGCCAGCAGCCTTAGCGGGGCAGCCAAAAACATTCAGTACTTC. Translation gives CASSLSGAAKNIQYF.

The chain recombines TRBV6-6 with TRBJ1-5, with D unresolved. This CDR3 region has 13 residues. V lost 7 bases and J lost 2, with 9 bases in between. The germline V gene has CDR1 MNHNY and CDR2 SVGAGI (reference sequence). The CDR3 loop reads CASKRQGNQPQHF. CDR3 DNA: TGTGCCAGCAAACGCCAGGGCAATCAGCCCCAGCATTTT.

This chain connects TRBV9 to TRBJ1-6, with D uncertain. The V end lost 3 bases, the J end lost 0 bases, and 7 bases lay between the germline ends. The CDR3 runs 15 residues. The germline CDR1 and CDR2 sequences are SGDLS and YYNGEE. The CDR3 reads CASSERLSYNSPLHF. CDR3 DNA sequence: TGTGCCAGCAGCGAGAGGCTCTCCTATAATTCACCCCTCCACTTT.

The chain is built from TRBV7-2 and TRBJ1-6; 7 bases agree with TRBD1. The CDR3 consists of 16 residues. Germline V lookup: CDR1 SGHTA, CDR2 FQGNSA. Trimming at V came to 7 bases and at J to 6 bases, leaving 12 bases not matched to a gene. The CDR3: CASTRVLGTVNSPLHF. Written as DNA, the CDR3 is TGTGCCAGCACCCGAGTTCTCGGGACAGTTAATTCACCCCTCCACTTT.

J is TRBJ1-5 and V is TRBV2, with D unclear. Looked up from germline, CDR1 is SNHLY and CDR2 is FYNNEI. Between the trimmed V and J ends, which lost 5 bases and 6 bases, there was a span of 17 bases. The CDR3 contains 15 residues. In nucleotides, the CDR3 is TGTGCCAGCAGTCCCCGGGAGGCTTTGATTCAGCCCCAGCATTTT. It yields the protein CASSPREALIQPQHF.

This chain joins TRBV29-1 and TRBJ1-1; D unresolved. The CDR3 has 13 residues. Germline V gives CDR1 SQVTM, CDR2 ANQGSEA. V lost 4 bases, J lost 0 bases, and 9 bases lay in between. The CDR3: CSVVLQMNTEAFF. CDR3 nucleotides: TGCAGCGTTGTTTTACAAATGAACACTGAAGCTTTCTTT. Filled out from reference TRBV29-1 and TRBJ1-1, the complete variable domain reads SAVISQKPSRDICQRGTSLTIQCQVDSQVTMMFWYRQQPGQSLTLIATANQGSEATYESGFVIDKFPISRPNLTFSTLTVSNMSPEDSSIYLCSVVLQMNTEAFFGQGTRLTVV.

CDR3: CASSRDSARGYTF. The DNA of the CDR3 is TGTGCCAGCAGCCGAGACAGCGCACGAGGCTACACCTTC. The chain couples TRBV12-3 or TRBV12-4 to TRBJ1-2; maybe TRBD1 (5 bases). Trimming removed 6 bases at V and 8 bases at J, with 16 bases between. The CDR3 totals 13 residues.

The rearrangement links TRBV3-1 to TRBJ2-7; D is unresolved. This CDR3 has 11 amino acids. Germline V gene lookup returns CDR1 LGHDT and CDR2 YNNKEL (reference sequence). V lost 3 bases, J lost 6 bases, and 6 bases lay in between. The CDR3 nucleotides are TGTGCCAGCAGCCATTCTGGCGAGCAGTACTTC. Translating it yields CASSHSGEQYF.

The V gene is TRBV29-1, the J gene TRBJ1-2, with 12 nucleotides matching TRBD1. Trimming cost V 7 bases and J 8 bases; bases outside gene matches: 8. Germline V CDR1 and CDR2: SQVTM, ANQGSEA. This CDR3 is 13 amino acids long. CDR3 in amino acids: CSALGQGAEGYTF. In DNA form, the CDR3 reads TGCAGCGCCTTGGGACAGGGGGCGGAAGGCTACACCTTC. Full variable domain (rest looked up from reference TRBV29-1 and TRBJ1-2): SAVISQKPSRDICQRGTSLTIQCQVDSQVTMMFWYRQQPGQSLTLIATANQGSEATYESGFVIDKFPISRPNLTFSTLTVSNMSPEDSSIYLCSALGQGAEGYTFGSGTRLTVV.

The chain is built from TRBV3-1 and TRBJ2-3; D is possibly TRBD2 (5 bases). Trimming removed 5 bases from V and 0 bases from J, with 9 bases in between. In germline, CDR1 is LGHDT, CDR2 YNNKEL (reference sequence). The CDR3 is 14 amino acids. CDR3 DNA sequence: TGTGCCAGCAGCGTGGTAGCGAGCACAGATACGCAGTATTTT. Translated: CASSVVASTDTQYF.

The gene calls are TRBV20-1 and TRBJ2-2, with D uncertain. From germline, CDR1 is DFQATT and CDR2 SNEGSKA (reference sequence). Trimming cost V 0 bases and J 0 bases, with 8 bases left between them. The CDR3 spans 15 residues. The chain's CDR3 is CSAREGLANTGELFF. The CDR3 DNA is TGCAGTGCTAGAGAAGGCCTAGCGAACACCGGGGAGCTGTTTTTT.

The chain carries TRBV24-1 and TRBJ2-7; the D gene could be TRBD1 or TRBD2 (5 bases each). CDR1 is KGHDR, CDR2 SFDVKD, per germline. The CDR3 length is 15 residues. With 3 bases removed from V and 0 bases from J, the gap between germline ends came to 11 bases. The CDR3 protein is CATSDARDGSYEQYF. DNA of the CDR3: TGTGCCACCAGTGATGCCCGGGACGGCTCCTACGAGCAGTACTTC.

The CDR3 loop reads CASSWTARAETQYF. As DNA, the CDR3 is TGTGCCAGCAGTTGGACAGCCCGGGCGGAGACCCAGTACTTC. The chain uses TRBV12-3 or TRBV12-4 and TRBJ2-5, with D possibly matching TRBD1 (6 bases). V was cut by 4 bases and J by 5 bases, with 14 bases left in between. The length of the CDR3 is 14 residues.

The chain employs TRBV13 and TRBJ1-1; D uncertain. This CDR3 region has 14 residues. Deletions cut 7 bases from V and 0 bases from J, with 12 bases between. The V gene's germline CDR1 is PRHDT and CDR2 FYEKMQ (reference sequence). The CDR3 DNA reads as TGTGCCAGCATTTCGACGAACTTGAACACTGAAGCTTTCTTT. This encodes CASISTNLNTEAFF.

This chain links TRBV20-1 with TRBJ2-1, with D possibly matching TRBD1 (5 bases). The CDR3 runs to 11 residues. Germline V gene sequence: CDR1 DFQATT, CDR2 SNEGSKA (reference sequence). Trimming left V 2 bases short and J 11 bases short, with 10 bases between. The CDR3 is CSARWTTQQFF. DNA for the CDR3: TGCAGTGCTAGATGGACAACACAGCAGTTCTTC.

The chain has TRBV3-1 and TRBJ2-7; unclear D gene. Germline V gene sequence: CDR1 LGHDT, CDR2 YNNKEL (reference sequence). Deletions cut 1 base from V and 1 base from J, with 8 bases between. This CDR3 is 14 amino acids long. The CDR3 loop reads CASSQGLGSYEQYF. CDR3 nucleotide sequence: TGTGCCAGCAGCCAAGGTCTGGGTTCCTACGAGCAGTACTTC.

This clonotype was seen once. This chain joins TRBV11-2 and TRBJ2-1, with 12 positions matching TRBD2. CDR3 length equals 15 residues. V was clipped by 3 bases and J by 8 bases; unmatched bases: 5. The germline V gene encodes CDR1 SGHAT and CDR2 FQNNGV. CDR3 sequence: CASSLRLAGGHEQFF. CDR3 DNA: TGTGCCAGCAGCTTGAGGCTAGCGGGGGGGCATGAGCAGTTCTTC.

The V call is TRBV3-1, the J call TRBJ2-1, with 7 bases identical to TRBD1. With V trimmed by 1 base and J by 6 bases, 12 bases remained unmatched. The CDR3 loop spans 17 amino acids. Germline CDR1 LGHDT, CDR2 YNNKEL (reference sequence). CDR3: CASSQVRTQGRGNEQFF. CDR3 DNA: TGTGCCAGCAGCCAAGTGAGGACACAGGGGAGAGGCAATGAGCAGTTCTTC.

This chain joins TRBV5-1 and TRBJ2-3; D is ambiguous. Germline-derived CDR1 and CDR2 are SGHRS and YFSETQ. CDR3 length equals 15 residues. Between the trimmed V and J ends, which lost 0 bases and 5 bases, there was a span of 13 bases. The CDR3 reads CASSLDLANRDTQYF. DNA for the CDR3: TGCGCCAGCAGCTTGGATCTGGCCAACAGAGATACGCAGTATTTT.

This clonotype has more than one count but fewer than ten. This chain links TRBV18 with TRBJ1-1; the D gene is possibly TRBD1 (6 bases). The V gene's germline CDR1 is KGHSH and CDR2 LQKENI. This CDR3 has 15 residues. V lost 1 base and J lost 1, with 10 bases in between. CDR3 nucleotides: TGTGCCAGCTCACCACGAGGGGGATCGAACACTGAAGCTTTCTTT. This gives the protein CASSPRGGSNTEAFF.

V and J are TRBV12-3 or TRBV12-4 and TRBJ2-3, with D unclear. This CDR3 is 12 amino acids long. Trimming shortened V by 5 bases and J by 4 bases, and 7 bases separated the two germline ends. CDR3 nucleotide sequence: TGTGCCAGCAGTGGGGTTGCAGATACGCAGTATTTT. Its translation: CASSGVADTQYF.

The genes are TRBV23-1 and TRBJ1-6; TRBD1 is a possible D gene (6 bases). Being an ORF, TRBV23-1 has a function that is uncertain. The CDR3 has 16 amino acids. Between the trimmed V and J ends, which lost 3 bases and 9 bases, there was a span of 18 bases. The CDR3 sequence is CASSQAGRGRGSPLHF. The CDR3 DNA sequence: TGCGCCAGCAGTCAGGCGGGGAGGGGCAGGGGTTCACCCCTCCACTTT.